This entry lists 13 T cell receptor beta chains sequenced from one sample in a study of T cell repertoires in cytomegalovirus infection. TCRdb re-called the reads through MiXCR, storing one row per CDR3 protein. The data show roughly 500,000 distinct CDR3 sequences, 16% seen once. The specimen was CD8+ T cells from PBMCs. All receptors derive from a human donor in good health (CMV status not recorded). Some clones in this sample may be carry-over from other donors' samples.

This clonotype was seen ten or more times. This chain uses TRBV4-2 with TRBJ2-2; TRBD2 matches 8 bases. V trimming: 1 base; J trimming: 3 bases; junction bases outside the gene matches: 4. The CDR3 length is 16 residues. The germline V gene has CDR1 LGHNA and CDR2 YNFKEQ. Written as DNA, the CDR3 is TGTGCCAGCAGCCAAGTAGCGGGACTGGACACCGGGGAGCTGTTTTTT. The encoded protein is CASSQVAGLDTGELFF.

This clonotype was counted only a few times. V and J are TRBV20-1 and TRBJ1-1, with D tentatively TRBD1 (6 bases). Trimming pared 0 bases from V and 0 bases from J, leaving 17 bases between. Germline lookup yields CDR1 DFQATT and CDR2 SNEGSKA (reference sequence). CDR3 length equals 17 residues. The CDR3 spells CSARDELKQGLNTEAFF. The CDR3 DNA is TGCAGTGCTAGAGACGAGTTAAAACAGGGTTTGAACACTGAAGCTTTCTTT.

V gene TRBV11-3 combines with J gene TRBJ2-1; D is unresolved. The germline gives CDR1 SGHNT, CDR2 YENEEA. The length of the CDR3 is 14 residues. The CDR3, as DNA: TGTGGCACCACCTTGGGGTTACCCCACAATGAGCAGTTCTTC. Translated: CGTTLGLPHNEQFF.

Ten or more counts support this clonotype. The chain recombines TRBV7-9 with TRBJ2-1, with no clear D. The V end lost 5 bases, the J end lost 3 bases, and 8 bases lay between the germline ends. The CDR3 is 13 residues long. The germline V gene encodes CDR1 SEHNR and CDR2 FQNEAQ (reference sequence). The CDR3 is CASSHQDYNEQFF. The CDR3 nucleotides read TGTGCCAGCAGCCACCAAGACTACAATGAGCAGTTCTTC.

In its sample, this clonotype was seen once. V gene TRBV18 combines with J gene TRBJ2-1, with D possibly being TRBD1 (7 bases). The CDR3 loop spans 13 amino acids. V lost 7 bases and J lost 6, with 13 bases in between. Germline-derived CDR1 and CDR2 are KGHSH and LQKENI. CDR3 sequence reads: CASYPGGGNEQFF. The CDR3 nucleotides read TGTGCCAGCTATCCAGGGGGAGGCAATGAGCAGTTCTTC.

In its sample, this clonotype was seen many times. The V call is TRBV7-9, the J call TRBJ1-1; D is undetermined. This CDR3 comprises 12 residues. V lost 3 bases and J 6 bases, leaving 8 bases between the germline ends. The germline CDR1 and CDR2 sequences are SEHNR and FQNEAQ (reference sequence). The CDR3: CASSLLASEAFF. The DNA of the CDR3 is TGTGCCAGCAGCTTGCTAGCCTCTGAAGCTTTCTTT.

The V call is TRBV7-2, the J call TRBJ2-7; TRBD1 agrees at 9 bases. The CDR3 runs to 15 residues. Trimming at V came to 5 bases and at J to 3 bases, leaving 8 bases not matched to a gene. CDR1 and CDR2 (germline): SGHTA, FQGNSA. The CDR3 protein is CASSNYRGLLYEQYF. The CDR3 coding sequence is TGTGCCAGCAGCAACTACAGGGGGCTCCTCTACGAGCAGTACTTC.

This clonotype was detected many times. V is TRBV11-3 and J is TRBJ2-5, with 9 bases lining up with TRBD1. Per germline, CDR1 SGHNT and CDR2 YENEEA. This CDR3 is built from 14 residues. The V segment lost 4 bases and the J segment 5 bases; nucleotides outside the gene matches: 5. In DNA form, the CDR3 reads TGTGCCAGCAGCTGGGACAGGGTGAAGGAGACCCAGTACTTC. Translated, it gives CASSWDRVKETQYF.

The table lists this clonotype with many counts. As DNA, the CDR3 is TGCGCCAGCAGCTTGGAGGGTAGCGGCGGGGGCCTCCTCACAGATACGCAGTATTTT. Protein product: CASSLEGSGGGLLTDTQYF. This rearrangement joins TRBV5-1 to TRBJ2-3; D might be TRBD2 (7 bases). Germline V gene sequence: CDR1 SGHRS, CDR2 YFSETQ. This CDR3 spans 19 amino acids. V lost 0 bases, J lost 2 bases, and 22 bases lay in between. Drawing the rest from reference TRBV5-1 and TRBJ2-3, the complete variable domain is KAGVTQTPRYLIKTRGQQVTLSCSPISGHRSVSWYQQTPGQGLQFLFEYFSETQRNKGNFPGRFSGRQFSNSRSEMNVSTLELGDSALYLCASSLEGSGGGLLTDTQYFGPGTRLTVL.

This clonotype has ten or more counts. The rearrangement joins TRBV28 to TRBJ2-5, with no clear D. The germline gives CDR1 MDHEN, CDR2 SYDVKM. The germline V and J ends were trimmed by 8 bases and 4 bases, with 11 bases remaining between them. There are 12 residues in the CDR3. The CDR3 DNA follows: TGTGCCAGCGGTACGGGTCCAGAGACCCAGTACTTC. Translated, it gives CASGTGPETQYF.

The chain joins TRBV20-1 to TRBJ1-1, with D maybe TRBD1 (5 bases). Germline CDR1 and CDR2: DFQATT and SNEGSKA (reference sequence). Between the trimmed V and J ends, which lost 0 bases and 1 base, there was a span of 12 bases. The CDR3 is 15 amino acids. This CDR3 is CSARDPGKQNTEAFF. The CDR3 nucleotides read TGCAGTGCTAGAGATCCAGGGAAACAGAACACTGAAGCTTTCTTT.

This clonotype appeared many times. This chain joins TRBV9 and TRBJ1-4; D is ambiguous. Between the trimmed V and J ends, which lost 3 bases and 2 bases, there was a span of 11 bases. The CDR3 covers 15 residues. Germline CDR1 reads SGDLS; CDR2 reads YYNGEE. The CDR3 DNA follows: TGTGCCAGCAGCGGGACGGGAGGCACTAATGAAAAACTGTTTTTT. Translating it yields CASSGTGGTNEKLFF.

This clonotype came up many times. This chain's CDR3 is CAMRSADYNEQFF. The CDR3 DNA follows: TGTGCCATGCGGAGTGCCGACTACAATGAGCAGTTCTTC. The V gene is TRBV6-6, the J gene TRBJ2-1, with D uncertain. The V gene lost 10 bases and the J gene lost 3 bases, with 13 bases spanning the gap. The CDR3 runs 13 residues. CDR1 is MNHNY, CDR2 SVGAGI, per germline (reference sequence).